The 14 T cell receptor beta chains below come from one sample, sequenced in a study of Ad26.COV2.S vaccination and SARS-CoV-2 variants. The repertoire was sequenced with immunoSEQ multiplex PCR; TCRdb's copy has only in-frame clones and lacks some. The table lists some 350,000 clones, 85% to 90% of them singletons. Treatment noted: approximately 18 received Ad26.COV2.S at low or high dose, single or two shots; about 5 received placebo; per-sample allocation not given. Vaccine and placebo recipients were sampled on day 63 after the first injection. The material sequenced was peripheral blood, taken in a trial of Ad26.COV2.S vaccine versus placebo. Receptor source: a person aged 18-60 years who received the Ad26.COV2.S COVID-19 vaccine or a placebo.

This clone was found a few times. This chain links TRBV6-2 or TRBV6-3 with TRBJ1-4; no clear D gene. Germline V lookup: CDR1 MNHEY, CDR2 SVGEGT. V lost 8 bases and J lost 0, with 7 bases in between. The CDR3 sequence is 13 residues long. The CDR3 DNA is TGTGCCAGCTGTTCGGCAACTAATGAAAAACTGTTTTTT. Translated: CASCSATNEKLFF.

The chain combines TRBV28 with TRBJ1-2; no definite D call. This CDR3 region has 19 residues. CDR1 and CDR2 from the germline V gene are MDHEN and SYDVKM. Trimming stripped 5 bases from V and 4 bases from J, with 29 bases between. CDR3 DNA sequence: TGTGCCAGCAGTCTCGCCTCCGGCCCCGGAGAGGGTACTGGCTATGGCTACACCTTC. This encodes CASSLASGPGEGTGYGYTF.

The sample holds one count of this clone. The chain joins TRBV19 to TRBJ2-1, with 10 bases identical to TRBD2. Germline V lookup: CDR1 LNHDA, CDR2 SQIVND (reference sequence). J was trimmed by 7 bases and V by 5 bases; bases with no gene match: 11. The CDR3 loop spans 16 amino acids. The CDR3 is CASSVKGLAIGNEQFF. The DNA for the CDR3 is TGTGCCAGTAGTGTCAAGGGACTAGCGATAGGGAATGAGCAGTTCTTC.

The chain is built from TRBV7-2 and TRBJ1-2, with D perhaps matching TRBD1 (5 bases). Trimming pared 4 bases from V and 7 bases from J, leaving 22 bases between. Germline V gene data show CDR1 as SGHTA and CDR2 as FQGNSA. The CDR3 totals 16 residues. The CDR3 here is CASSSPGGRAVGGYTF. CDR3 nucleotides: TGTGCCAGCAGCTCACCCGGAGGCAGGGCAGTCGGTGGCTACACCTTC.

This chain uses TRBV29-1 with TRBJ1-1; tentatively, D is TRBD1 (6 bases). The CDR3 is 15 residues long. Germline values: CDR1 SQVTM, CDR2 ANQGSEA. The ends were cut back, 7 bases at V and 4 bases at J, with 22 bases in the middle. CDR3 region: CSARWRGAGGTEAFF. The CDR3, as DNA: TGCAGCGCCCGATGGAGGGGGGCCGGTGGCACTGAAGCTTTCTTT.

This sequence joins TRBV19 and TRBJ1-5; 8 nucleotides agree with TRBD1. J was trimmed by 4 bases and V by 10 bases; bases with no gene match: 6. This CDR3 contains 13 residues. Germline V gene data show CDR1 as LNHDA and CDR2 as SQIVND (reference sequence). The CDR3 DNA follows: TGTGCCACCCGGACAGGGCCGAATCAGCCCCAGCATTTT. It yields the protein CATRTGPNQPQHF.

V usage is TRBV11-3 and J usage is TRBJ1-3; no clear D gene. Germline loops: CDR1 SGHNT, CDR2 YENEEA. This CDR3 comprises 20 residues. The ends were cut back, 1 base at V and 0 bases at J, with 22 bases in the middle. CDR3 sequence: CASSLATGQPRPDSGNTIYF. The CDR3 bases are TGTGCCAGCAGCTTAGCGACGGGCCAGCCTCGCCCCGACTCTGGAAACACCATATATTTT.

The genes are TRBV28 and TRBJ1-2; no reliable D call. This CDR3 region has 13 residues. Germline lookup yields CDR1 MDHEN and CDR2 SYDVKM. Between the trimmed V and J ends, which lost 10 bases and 4 bases, there was a span of 16 bases. The CDR3 DNA reads TGTGCCACCACCAAGGGCAGAACCTATGGCTACACCTTC. Residues: CATTKGRTYGYTF.

In DNA form, the CDR3 reads TGTGCCAGCAGCTCGGGAAGGGGGGTTGGCACAGATACGCAGTATTTT. It encodes CASSSGRGVGTDTQYF. This rearrangement joins TRBV5-4 to TRBJ2-3; D is tentatively TRBD1 or TRBD2 (6 bases each). Between the trimmed V and J ends, which lost 3 bases and 1 base, there was a span of 15 bases. This CDR3 has 16 residues. Germline assignment: CDR1 SGHNT and CDR2 YYREEE (reference sequence).

CDR3: CASSLGRVDRGTLNQPQHF. DNA for the CDR3: TGTGCCAGCAGCTTAGGTCGGGTTGACAGGGGGACACTCAATCAGCCCCAGCATTTT. The chain is built from TRBV7-2 and TRBJ1-5; 9 nucleotides agree with TRBD1. Germline CDR1 SGHTA, CDR2 FQGNSA. The CDR3 loop spans 19 amino acids. V dropped 1 base and J dropped 3; count of bases not matched to a gene: 13.

This chain connects TRBV7-9 to TRBJ2-5, with D possibly TRBD2 on 6 matching bases. The germline CDR1 and CDR2 sequences are SEHNR and FQNEAQ (reference sequence). V was trimmed by 3 bases and J by 5 bases, leaving 16 bases between them. The CDR3 covers 15 residues. CDR3 in amino acids: CASSLWRVEEETQYF. The CDR3 DNA is TGTGCCAGCAGCTTGTGGAGGGTTGAAGAGGAGACCCAGTACTTC.

In its sample, this clone was seen once. CDR3 in DNA: TGCGCCAGCAGAACCGGGACTAGTTCGGCCGGGGAGCTGTTTTTT. Encoded protein: CASRTGTSSAGELFF. The V call is TRBV10-2, the J call TRBJ2-2; 8 bases match TRBD2. The length of the CDR3 is 15 residues. The germline gives CDR1 WSHSY, CDR2 SAAADI. V was pared by 6 bases and J by 6 bases, with 9 bases of the junction left unmatched.

This clone was recorded once. V gene TRBV18 combines with J gene TRBJ2-3, with D uncertain. Per germline, CDR1 KGHSH and CDR2 LQKENI. V shed 3 bases and J shed 4 bases, with 5 bases lying between them. The CDR3 consists of 12 residues. CDR3 loop: CASSPQADTQYF. CDR3 nucleotide sequence: TGTGCCAGCTCACCCCAAGCAGATACGCAGTATTTT.

V and J are TRBV6-5 and TRBJ2-1; maybe TRBD1 (6 bases). CDR1 is MNHEY, CDR2 SVGAGI, per germline. This CDR3 has 15 residues. Trimming removed 3 bases from V and 9 bases from J, with 18 bases in between. CDR3 nucleotides: TGTGCCAGCAGTTATGGATGGTCAAAGGGGGTTGAGCAGTTCTTC. Translation gives CASSYGWSKGVEQFF.